The 28 T cell receptor beta chains given below trace back to one sample, sequenced in a study of CD8 T cell repertoires and HIV-1 epitope variants. The assay was immunoSEQ multiplex PCR, and TCRdb's table has in-frame clones only and misses some. Of approximately 5,200 clones in the sample, 65% to 80% were seen once. Which antigens these TCRs recognize remains unknown. Sequencing was carried out using cultured CD8+ T cells derived from PBMCs. The receptors stem from a male donor with HIV.

This chain uses TRBV5-5 with TRBJ2-7; a weak D match, TRBD1 (6 bases). The CDR3 is 14 residues long. In germline, CDR1 is SGHKS, CDR2 YYEKEE (reference sequence). Trimming removed 0 bases from V and 0 bases from J, with 7 bases in between. This CDR3 reads CASSLEGDSYEQYF. The CDR3 DNA sequence: TGTGCCAGCAGCTTGGAGGGGGACTCCTACGAGCAGTACTTC.

This sequence joins TRBV5-6 and TRBJ1-2; 9 bases map to TRBD1. Germline loops: CDR1 SGHDT, CDR2 YYEEEE. The CDR3 is made up of 15 amino acids. V lost 2 bases, J lost 2 bases, and 4 bases stayed unmatched. The CDR3 bases are TGTGCCAGCAGCTTACAGGGGGCTGGAAACTATGGCTACACCTTC. The encoded protein is CASSLQGAGNYGYTF.

The chain links TRBV4-3 to TRBJ2-2; 9 bases fit TRBD1. The CDR3 has 15 amino acids. Germline CDR1 is LGHNA and CDR2 is YSLEER. J lost 3 bases, V lost 5 bases, and 4 bases had no gene match. In DNA, the CDR3 is TGCGCCAGCAGCTCCGGGACAGGGCACACCGGGGAGCTGTTTTTT. It encodes CASSSGTGHTGELFF.

The chain is built from TRBV7-3 and TRBJ1-1; D is possibly TRBD1 (6 bases). V lost 5 bases and J 1 base, leaving 14 bases between the germline ends. The CDR3 spans 15 residues. Looked up from germline, CDR1 is SGHTA and CDR2 is FQGTGA. CDR3 coding DNA: TGTGCCAGCAGCCTTATGGACAGTCCGAACACTGAAGCTTTCTTT. This translates into CASSLMDSPNTEAFF.

V usage is TRBV28 and J usage is TRBJ1-2; 7 positions agree with TRBD1. The junction had 9 bases not matched to a gene; V was cut back by 3 bases and J by 5 bases. Germline CDR1 is MDHEN and CDR2 is SYDVKM. There are 15 residues in the CDR3. Here the CDR3 reads CASSLRQGSWYGYTF. The CDR3 DNA follows: TGTGCCAGCAGTTTGAGACAGGGCAGTTGGTATGGCTACACCTTC.

This clone is medium-sized. The chain uses TRBV29-1 and TRBJ2-1; 8 bases line up with TRBD1. V dropped 3 bases and J dropped 4; count of bases not matched to a gene: 5. CDR1 is SQVTM, CDR2 ANQGSEA, per germline. CDR3 length: 14 amino acids. CDR3 sequence: CSVDHWDRYNEQFF. The CDR3 DNA follows: TGCAGCGTTGACCACTGGGACAGGTACAATGAGCAGTTCTTC.

The chain recombines TRBV23-1 with TRBJ1-1; 10 bases align to TRBD1. TRBV23-1 is an ORF, with its function uncertain. This CDR3 region has 16 residues. V lost 3 bases, J lost 3 bases, and 7 bases stayed unmatched. DNA for the CDR3: TGCGCCAGCAGTCATTCCGGGACAGGGGTGGACACTGAAGCTTTCTTT. Its protein product is CASSHSGTGVDTEAFF.

This clone was detected only a few times. V gene TRBV13 combines with J gene TRBJ2-3; TRBD1 agrees at 9 bases. Germline V gene sequence: CDR1 PRHDT, CDR2 FYEKMQ (reference sequence). With V trimmed by 2 bases and J by 2 bases, 2 bases remained unmatched. CDR3 size: 15 residues. The CDR3 region is CASSLRDRATDTQYF. The DNA for the CDR3 is TGTGCCAGCAGCTTAAGGGACAGGGCCACAGATACGCAGTATTTT.

This chain joins TRBV9 and TRBJ1-1, with TRBD1 identical over 7 bases. The CDR3 sequence is 15 residues long. The germline V gene has CDR1 SGDLS and CDR2 YYNGEE. After removal of 4 bases from V and 1 base from J, the junction contained 7 bases not matched to a gene. The CDR3 region has the DNA TGTGCCAGCAGCTTCCAGACAGGGAGGAACACTGAAGCTTTCTTT. Residues: CASSFQTGRNTEAFF.

A note on this clone: A read error may produce the germline difference seen at one junction end. The CDR3 region is CASGQAEGSPLHF. The DNA of the CDR3 is TGCGCCAGCGGCCAAGCCGAGGGTTCACCCCTCCACTTT. The rearrangement uses TRBV4-3 and TRBJ1-6; D uncertain. Germline lookup yields CDR1 LGHNA and CDR2 YSLEER. CDR3 length equals 13 residues.

The chain employs TRBV7-9 and TRBJ2-3, with 8 bases lining up with TRBD1. CDR1 is SEHNR and CDR2 is FQNEAQ in the germline V gene (reference sequence). The CDR3 contains 14 residues. The ends lost 1 base at V and 4 bases at J; junction bases unmatched: 1. This CDR3 is CASSLETGADTQYF. CDR3 coding DNA: TGTGCCAGCAGCTTAGAGACAGGGGCAGATACGCAGTATTTT.

V and J are TRBV10-1 and TRBJ1-2; D is uncertain. The length of the CDR3 is 16 residues. V was trimmed by 4 bases and J by 4 bases, leaving 19 bases between them. From germline, CDR1 is WNHNN and CDR2 SYGVQD (reference sequence). CDR3 region: CASSGIRSRKTYGYTF. The CDR3 DNA follows: TGCGCCAGCAGTGGTATTCGATCGCGAAAGACCTATGGCTACACCTTC.

The rearrangement links TRBV5-4 to TRBJ2-2; D unclear. The germline V gene has CDR1 SGHNT and CDR2 YYREEE (reference sequence). Trimming removed 0 bases from V and 2 bases from J, with 8 bases in between. The CDR3 length is 15 residues. The chain's CDR3 is CASSLGTPNTGELFF. In DNA, the CDR3 is TGTGCCAGCAGCTTGGGGACCCCTAACACCGGGGAGCTGTTTTTT.

V is TRBV19 and J is TRBJ2-1, with a possible D match to TRBD2 (6 bases). V lost 5 bases and J 4 bases, leaving 12 bases between the germline ends. There are 14 residues in the CDR3. Germline V CDR1 and CDR2: LNHDA, SQIVND (reference sequence). The CDR3 region is CASSSHGTYNEQFF. In nucleotides, the CDR3 is TGTGCCAGTAGTTCTCACGGGACTTACAATGAGCAGTTCTTC. The full variable domain, completed using reference TRBV19 and TRBJ2-1, is DGGITQSPKYLFRKEGQNVTLSCEQNLNHDAMYWYRQDPGQGLRLIYYSQIVNDFQKGDIAEGYSVSREKKESFPLTVTSAQKNPTAFYLCASSSHGTYNEQFFGPGTRLTVL.

V gene TRBV19 combines with J gene TRBJ2-7, with D unclear. This CDR3 comprises 14 residues. V was trimmed by 4 bases and J by 0 bases, leaving 10 bases between them. Germline CDR1 reads LNHDA; CDR2 reads SQIVND (reference sequence). In nucleotides, the CDR3 is TGTGCCAGTAGTAGACTCCAGACCTCCTACGAGCAGTACTTC. This sequence encodes CASSRLQTSYEQYF.

CDR3 in DNA: TGCGCCAGCAGCTCCCTCGGTGACAGTTTTGCGGAGCAGTACTTC. Protein: CASSSLGDSFAEQYF. The genes are TRBV5-1 and TRBJ2-7; D possibly corresponds to TRBD1 (5 bases). From germline, CDR1 is SGHRS and CDR2 YFSETQ. The CDR3 covers 15 residues. V was clipped by 3 bases and J by 7 bases, with 20 bases between them.

V is TRBV7-2 and J is TRBJ1-6; 7 bases map to TRBD1. The CDR3 is 16 residues long. J lost 10 bases, V lost 0 bases, and 9 bases had no gene match. Germline V gives CDR1 SGHTA, CDR2 FQGNSA. CDR3 protein: CASSLAGGGSRSPLHF. The CDR3 bases are TGTGCCAGCAGCTTAGCGGGAGGGGGCTCGCGCTCACCCCTCCACTTT.

V and J are TRBV11-2 and TRBJ2-7; D assignment may be TRBD1 or TRBD2 (5 bases each). V gave up 2 bases and J gave up 9 bases, with 14 bases separating them. This CDR3 is 13 amino acids long. Germline assignment: CDR1 SGHAT and CDR2 FQNNGV. The CDR3 nucleotides are TGTGCCAGCAGCTTAACACGGTGGGACGTGCAGTACTTC. This encodes CASSLTRWDVQYF.

V gene TRBV15 combines with J gene TRBJ1-5; 7 bases map to TRBD1. Germline CDR1 reads LNHNV; CDR2 reads YYDKDF (reference sequence). The trim removed 4 bases at V and 2 bases at J, leaving 5 bases unmatched. The CDR3 totals 15 residues. As DNA, the CDR3 is TGTGCCACCAGCAATTCCGGACAGGGCAATCAGCCCCAGCATTTT. This codes for CATSNSGQGNQPQHF. The whole variable domain, filled in from reference TRBV15 and TRBJ1-5, reads DAMVIQNPRYQVTQFGKPVTLSCSQTLNHNVMYWYQQKSSQAPKLLFHYYDKDFNNEADTPDNFQSRRPNTSFCFLDIRSPGLGDTAMYLCATSNSGQGNQPQHFGDGTRLSIL.

The rearrangement links TRBV7-9 to TRBJ2-7, with 9 bases lining up with TRBD1. The CDR3 consists of 14 residues. V was pared by 7 bases and J by 4 bases, with 8 bases of the junction left unmatched. Per the germline V gene, CDR1 is SEHNR and CDR2 is FQNEAQ (reference sequence). The CDR3 loop reads CASNPGQGPYEQYF. CDR3 coding DNA: TGTGCCAGCAACCCGGGACAGGGACCTTACGAGCAGTACTTC. The full variable domain, completed using reference TRBV7-9 and TRBJ2-7, is DTGVSQNPRHKITKRGQNVTFRCDPISEHNRLYWYRQTLGQGPEFLTYFQNEAQLEKSRLLSDRFSAERPKGSFSTLEIQRTEQGDSAMYLCASNPGQGPYEQYFGPGTRLTVT.

This chain links TRBV7-8 with TRBJ2-7; D perhaps matches TRBD1 (6 bases). Deletions cut 5 bases from V and 6 bases from J, with 8 bases between. The V gene's germline CDR1 is SGHVS and CDR2 FQNEAQ. This CDR3 has 11 residues. The chain's CDR3 is CASSPGAEQYF. The CDR3 region has the DNA TGTGCCAGCAGCCCAGGGGCCGAGCAGTACTTC.

The chain is built from TRBV11-2 and TRBJ1-1; D is unresolved. Trimming cost V 1 base and J 7 bases, with 10 bases left between them. Germline CDR1 and CDR2: SGHAT and FQNNGV. The CDR3 length is 13 residues. In DNA, the CDR3 is TGTGCCAGCAGCTTAGGGCCAGCCGTTGAAGCTTTCTTT. Amino acids: CASSLGPAVEAFF.

The J gene is TRBJ2-1, the V gene TRBV13; TRBD1 aligns across 8 bases. With 1 base clipped from V and 5 bases from J, the junction kept 10 bases outside the gene matches. Per germline, CDR1 PRHDT and CDR2 FYEKMQ (reference sequence). This CDR3 has 17 amino acids. DNA of the CDR3: TGTGCCAGCAGCTTAGCACCCCGGGGACAGGTGGACAATGAGCAGTTCTTC. It is translated as CASSLAPRGQVDNEQFF.

This clone showed up just once. This chain uses TRBV14 with TRBJ2-7; D gene uncertain. The germline CDR1 and CDR2 sequences are SGHDN and FVKESK. The CDR3 totals 15 residues. V shed 2 bases and J shed 5 bases, with 16 bases lying between them. For the CDR3, the DNA is TGTGCCAGCAGCCAACTTGACGGCCCGGTCCACGAGCAGTACTTC. Translated: CASSQLDGPVHEQYF.

Here the CDR3 reads CASSLAGAVQYEQYF. The CDR3 DNA is TGCGCCAGCAGCCTAGCGGGAGCGGTCCAGTACGAGCAGTACTTC. The chain employs TRBV5-1 and TRBJ2-7; 10 bases match TRBD2. Losses at the gene ends were 4 bases for V and 4 bases for J; bases not matched to a gene: 8. Germline V CDR1 and CDR2: SGHRS, YFSETQ. The CDR3 contains 15 residues. The variable domain in full, with the rest retrieved from reference TRBV5-1 and TRBJ2-7, is KAGVTQTPRYLIKTRGQQVTLSCSPISGHRSVSWYQQTPGQGLQFLFEYFSETQRNKGNFPGRFSGRQFSNSRSEMNVSTLELGDSALYLCASSLAGAVQYEQYFGPGTRLTVT.

This chain links TRBV7-9 with TRBJ1-1; TRBD1 agrees at 7 bases. This CDR3 is built from 15 residues. Losses at the gene ends were 5 bases for V and 0 bases for J; bases not matched to a gene: 6. The germline V gene encodes CDR1 SEHNR and CDR2 FQNEAQ (reference sequence). CDR3 nucleotide sequence: TGTGCCAGCAGCCACCGGGACAGATTGAACACTGAAGCTTTCTTT. Its protein product is CASSHRDRLNTEAFF.

This clone was seen a few times. V is TRBV27 and J is TRBJ2-7; the D gene could be TRBD1 or TRBD2 (7 bases each). Germline-derived CDR1 and CDR2 are MNHEY and SMNVEV (reference sequence). This CDR3 is built from 15 residues. The V end lost 7 bases, the J end lost 3 bases, and 19 bases lay between the germline ends. CDR3 in amino acids: CASTPGGDSNYEQYF. The CDR3 DNA sequence: TGTGCCAGCACTCCTGGGGGGGACAGCAACTACGAGCAGTACTTC.

J is TRBJ2-1 and V is TRBV7-6; TRBD1 agrees at 8 bases. This CDR3 has 16 residues. The germline V gene has CDR1 SGHVS and CDR2 FNYEAQ. After removal of 6 bases from V and 6 bases from J, the junction contained 13 bases not matched to a gene. In DNA, the CDR3 is TGTGCCAGCAGTTTTCCCGGGACCACAGGGGGCAATGAGCAGTTCTTC. This codes for CASSFPGTTGGNEQFF.